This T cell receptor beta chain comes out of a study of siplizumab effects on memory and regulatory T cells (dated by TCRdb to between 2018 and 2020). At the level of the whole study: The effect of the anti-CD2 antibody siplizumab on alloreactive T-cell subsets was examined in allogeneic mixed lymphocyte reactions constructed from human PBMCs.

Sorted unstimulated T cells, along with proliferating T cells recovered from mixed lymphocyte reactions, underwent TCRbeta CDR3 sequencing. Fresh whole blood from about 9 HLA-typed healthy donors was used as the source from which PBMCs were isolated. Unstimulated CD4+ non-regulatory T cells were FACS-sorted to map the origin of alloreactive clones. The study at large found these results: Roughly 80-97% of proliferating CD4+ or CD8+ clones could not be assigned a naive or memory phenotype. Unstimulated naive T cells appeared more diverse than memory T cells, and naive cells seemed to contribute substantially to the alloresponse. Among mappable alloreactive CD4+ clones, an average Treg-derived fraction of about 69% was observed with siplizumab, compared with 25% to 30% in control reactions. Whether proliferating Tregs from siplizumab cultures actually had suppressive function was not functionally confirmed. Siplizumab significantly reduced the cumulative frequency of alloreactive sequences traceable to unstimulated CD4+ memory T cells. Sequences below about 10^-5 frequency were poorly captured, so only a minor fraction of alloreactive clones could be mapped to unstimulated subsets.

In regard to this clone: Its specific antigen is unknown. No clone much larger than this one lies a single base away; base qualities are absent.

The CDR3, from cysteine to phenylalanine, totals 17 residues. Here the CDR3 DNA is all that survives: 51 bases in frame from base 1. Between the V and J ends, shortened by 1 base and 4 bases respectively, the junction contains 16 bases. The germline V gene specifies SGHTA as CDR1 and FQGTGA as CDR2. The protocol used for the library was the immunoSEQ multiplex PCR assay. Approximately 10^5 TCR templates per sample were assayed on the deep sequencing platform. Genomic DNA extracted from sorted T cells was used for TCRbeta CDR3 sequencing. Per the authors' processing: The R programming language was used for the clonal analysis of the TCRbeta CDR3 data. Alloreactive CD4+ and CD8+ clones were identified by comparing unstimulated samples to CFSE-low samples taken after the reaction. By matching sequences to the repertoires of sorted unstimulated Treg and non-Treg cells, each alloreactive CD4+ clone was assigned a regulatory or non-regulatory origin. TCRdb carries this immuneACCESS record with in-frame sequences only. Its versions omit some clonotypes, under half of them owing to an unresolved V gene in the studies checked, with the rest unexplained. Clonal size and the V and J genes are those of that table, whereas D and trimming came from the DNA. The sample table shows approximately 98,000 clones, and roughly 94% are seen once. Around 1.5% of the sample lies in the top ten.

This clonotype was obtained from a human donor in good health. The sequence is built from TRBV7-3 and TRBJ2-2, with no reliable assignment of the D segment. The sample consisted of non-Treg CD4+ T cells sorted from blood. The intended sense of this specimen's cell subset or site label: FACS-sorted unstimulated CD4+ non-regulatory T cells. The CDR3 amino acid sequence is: CASSLNPGQSTTGELFF. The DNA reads TGTGCCAGCAGCTTAAATCCTGGGCAGAGCACCACCGGGGAGCTGTTTTTT.